Listed here are 20 T cell receptor beta chains from one sample, sequenced in a study of blood T cell repertoires in COVID-19 (TCRdb year 2020). Library prep was done by the immunoSEQ multiplex PCR assay. TCRdb retrieved this table from immuneACCESS and kept in-frame rearrangements only. Not all clones are present; in checked studies, unresolved V genes account for under half, and no reason is known for the remainder. The sample table lists 110,000 to 150,000 clones, roughly 84% of them with a count of one. The ten biggest clones cover 9.5% to 13% of the sample. The sequenced sample consisted of peripheral blood. Source of these receptors: a man aged 55 to 69 with active or convalescent COVID-19.

The rearrangement uses TRBV28 and TRBJ2-4, with D possibly matching TRBD2 (6 bases). This CDR3 contains 16 residues. V lost 8 bases and J lost 0, with 17 bases in between. From germline, CDR1 is MDHEN and CDR2 SYDVKM. The CDR3 here is CASSPMGEVAKNIQYF. The CDR3 DNA reads TGTGCCAGCTCCCCAATGGGGGAGGTAGCCAAAAACATTCAGTACTTC.

The V gene is TRBV19, the J gene TRBJ2-4, with 7 bases aligning to TRBD2. This CDR3 is 17 amino acids long. With V trimmed by 6 bases and J by 3 bases, 14 bases remained unmatched. Per the germline V gene, CDR1 is LNHDA and CDR2 is SQIVND (reference sequence). The DNA for the CDR3 is TGTGCCAGTAGGGGGAGGGGAGGGAACTTGGGCAAAAACATTCAGTACTTC. Its protein product is CASRGRGGNLGKNIQYF.

This clone was recorded once. The chain employs TRBV19 and TRBJ2-1; 7 nucleotides line up with TRBD1. After removal of 8 bases from V and 4 bases from J, the junction contained 11 bases not matched to a gene. The CDR3 is made up of 15 amino acids. Germline V gives CDR1 LNHDA, CDR2 SQIVND (reference sequence). The chain's CDR3 is CASRRSGTAYNEQFF. The DNA of the CDR3 is TGTGCCAGTCGACGCTCCGGGACAGCTTACAATGAGCAGTTCTTC.

The chain recombines TRBV19 with TRBJ2-3; D is unclear. V gave up 1 base and J gave up 2 bases, with 7 bases separating them. Germline loops: CDR1 LNHDA, CDR2 SQIVND (reference sequence). The CDR3 runs to 14 residues. CDR3 amino acids: CASSIAYFTDTQYF. For the CDR3, the DNA is TGTGCCAGTAGTATAGCCTATTTCACAGATACGCAGTATTTT.

This chain connects TRBV6-2 or TRBV6-3 to TRBJ2-5, with 9 bases identical to TRBD1. The J segment lost 5 bases and the V segment lost 2 bases, leaving 6 bases of the junction unmatched. The CDR3 is 15 amino acids. Germline-derived CDR1 and CDR2 are MNHEY and SVGEGT. CDR3 protein: CASSYEGTGRETQYF. In nucleotides, the CDR3 is TGTGCCAGCAGTTACGAGGGGACAGGGCGGGAGACCCAGTACTTC.

V is TRBV27 and J is TRBJ2-5; D is unresolved. The V end lost 6 bases, the J end lost 6 bases, and 8 bases lay between the germline ends. The CDR3 loop spans 11 amino acids. Germline CDR1 is MNHEY and CDR2 is SMNVEV (reference sequence). CDR3 loop: CASSRGQTQYF. The CDR3 bases are TGTGCCAGCAGCCGTGGGCAGACCCAGTACTTC.

CDR3 residues: CASSPPASPLHF. DNA for the CDR3: TGTGCCAGCAGCCCCCCCGCGTCACCCCTCCACTTT. This chain joins TRBV28 and TRBJ1-6; D gene uncertain. This CDR3 spans 12 amino acids. CDR1 is MDHEN, CDR2 SYDVKM, per germline. Trimming took 6 bases from V and 10 from J, leaving 10 bases between them.

The chain combines TRBV4-1 with TRBJ1-3; weak D call: TRBD1 (5 bases). CDR3 length: 17 amino acids. The ends were cut back, 2 bases at V and 0 bases at J, with 14 bases in the middle. In germline, CDR1 is MGHRA, CDR2 YSYEKL. The DNA of the CDR3 is TGCGCCAGCAGCCAATCGGGACGGGAGATCTCTGGAAACACCATATATTTT. Translation gives CASSQSGREISGNTIYF.

The V and J genes are TRBV6-5 and TRBJ1-4, with TRBD1 matching over 8 bases. The CDR3 runs 16 residues. With V trimmed by 2 bases and J by 7 bases, 9 bases remained unmatched. CDR1 and CDR2 from the germline V gene are MNHEY and SVGAGI. CDR3 coding DNA: TGTGCCAGCAGTTACAACTCCAGGGGGCGGGTTGAAAAACTGTTTTTT. This sequence encodes CASSYNSRGRVEKLFF.

The chain couples TRBV30 to TRBJ1-4; TRBD1 matches 7 bases. J was trimmed by 0 bases and V by 0 bases; bases with no gene match: 4. Germline assignment: CDR1 GTSNPN and CDR2 SVGIG (reference sequence). The CDR3 runs 16 residues. The CDR3 sequence: CAWSVGTAATNEKLFF. As DNA, the CDR3 is TGTGCCTGGAGTGTCGGGACAGCGGCAACTAATGAAAAACTGTTTTTT.

This chain links TRBV5-6 with TRBJ2-7, with TRBD2 identical over 12 bases. The trim removed 4 bases at V and 3 bases at J, leaving 5 bases unmatched. CDR1 is SGHDT, CDR2 YYEEEE, per germline. CDR3 size: 15 residues. CDR3 DNA sequence: TGTGCCAGCAGCCTGGGACTAGCGGGCGACTACGAGCAGTACGTC. Its translation is CASSLGLAGDYEQYV.

The chain recombines TRBV7-8 with TRBJ1-1, with D possibly being TRBD1 (5 bases). Germline-derived CDR1 and CDR2 are SGHVS and FQNEAQ. CDR3 size: 14 residues. Trimming shortened V by 1 base and J by 5 bases, and 11 bases separated the two germline ends. CDR3 protein: CASSLVNRGTEAFF. The CDR3 coding sequence is TGTGCCAGCAGCTTAGTAAATCGGGGGACTGAAGCTTTCTTT.

V usage is TRBV5-1 and J usage is TRBJ1-2; TRBD1 matches 7 bases. The CDR3 length is 15 residues. Trimming removed 6 bases from V and 4 bases from J; junction bases left unmatched: 12. CDR1 and CDR2 (germline): SGHRS, YFSETQ. CDR3 loop: CASNAQGTEGYGYTF. Here the CDR3 DNA reads TGCGCCAGCAACGCACAGGGGACGGAGGGCTATGGCTACACCTTC.

The rearrangement uses TRBV5-1 and TRBJ2-1, with TRBD1 matching 7 bases. Germline V gives CDR1 SGHRS, CDR2 YFSETQ. Trimming removed 0 bases from V and 9 bases from J; junction bases left unmatched: 3. CDR3 length: 13 residues. The CDR3 here is CASSLGGDSEQFF. The DNA of the CDR3 is TGCGCCAGCAGCTTGGGAGGGGACAGTGAGCAGTTCTTC.

This chain connects TRBV4-3 to TRBJ1-2; tentative D call: TRBD1 (6 bases). Looked up from germline, CDR1 is LGHNA and CDR2 is YSLEER. Between the trimmed V and J ends, which lost 1 base and 5 bases, there was a span of 14 bases. CDR3 length equals 15 residues. The chain's CDR3 is CASSQAAAGDYGYTF. In nucleotides, the CDR3 is TGCGCCAGCAGCCAAGCTGCGGCAGGGGATTATGGCTACACCTTC.

The genes are TRBV18 and TRBJ2-7; 9 positions agree with TRBD2. Looked up from germline, CDR1 is KGHSH and CDR2 is LQKENI. Trimming at V came to 8 bases and at J to 2 bases, leaving 7 bases not matched to a gene. The CDR3 runs to 14 residues. The CDR3 DNA sequence: TGTGCCAGCCGACCGACTAGCGGTACCTACGAGCAGTACGTC. It is translated as CASRPTSGTYEQYV.

The chain employs TRBV7-8 and TRBJ2-1; 8 positions agree with TRBD2. Germline trimming cut 5 bases from V and 4 bases from J; bases unmatched to any gene: 10. CDR1 and CDR2 (germline): SGHVS, FQNEAQ. The CDR3 is 16 residues long. This chain's CDR3 is CASSESGTSSYNEQFF. The DNA of the CDR3 is TGTGCCAGCAGCGAAAGTGGGACTAGTTCTTACAATGAGCAGTTCTTC. The whole variable domain, remainder taken from reference TRBV7-8 and TRBJ2-1, is GAGVSQSPRYKVAKRGQDVALRCDPISGHVSLFWYQQALGQGPEFLTYFQNEAQLDKSGLPSDRFFAERPEGSVSTLKIQRTQQEDSAVYLCASSESGTSSYNEQFFGPGTRLTVL.

The V gene is TRBV19, the J gene TRBJ1-1; D gene uncertain. The length of the CDR3 is 17 residues. In germline, CDR1 is LNHDA, CDR2 SQIVND (reference sequence). The V end was cut by 6 bases, the J end by 1 base, with 21 bases between. CDR3 residues: CASRIGAAPFGNTEAFF. CDR3 sequence (DNA): TGTGCCAGTAGAATTGGTGCGGCCCCCTTCGGGAACACTGAAGCTTTCTTT.

The genes are TRBV18 and TRBJ1-2; 9 nucleotides line up with TRBD1. CDR3 length: 16 amino acids. Germline CDR1 reads KGHSH; CDR2 reads LQKENI. V trimming: 3 bases; J trimming: 4 bases; junction bases outside the gene matches: 9. In DNA form, the CDR3 reads TGTGCCAGCTCACCTGGCCCGGGACAGGGCGGCTATGGCTACACCTTC. This gives the protein CASSPGPGQGGYGYTF.

The chain links TRBV9 to TRBJ1-1, with D uncertain. With 3 bases removed from V and 0 bases from J, the gap between germline ends came to 15 bases. The CDR3 is 16 residues long. Germline CDR1 reads SGDLS; CDR2 reads YYNGEE. CDR3 sequence reads: CASSETMAVMNTEAFF. CDR3 DNA sequence: TGTGCCAGCAGCGAGACTATGGCAGTCATGAACACTGAAGCTTTCTTT.